This T cell receptor (beta chain) stems from a study of T cells in Graves' hyperthyroidism and ophthalmopathy. Germline V gene lookup returns CDR1 LGHDT and CDR2 YNNKEL (reference sequence). This CDR3 region has 14 residues. The V gene lost 0 bases and the J gene lost 8 bases, with 13 bases spanning the gap. Using RNA transcripts as the source, TCR beta CDR3 regions were amplified. HTBI primers were used for first-round RT-PCR of the TCR CDR3. TCRdb itself ran the multiplex PCR reads through MiXCR, one entry per CDR3 protein. The table lists about 600,000 distinct CDR3 sequences, around 15% of them singletons. This clonotype has a count of ten or more. Exclusion followed for patients with uncontrolled infection, other autoimmune disease, pregnancy or lactation.

Material for sequencing was blood. The origin of this receptor is a woman aged 40 to 49 with Graves' ophthalmopathy. The chain couples TRBV3-1 to TRBJ1-2; D might be TRBD1 (5 bases). CDR3: CASSQDLQGEGYTF. For the CDR3, the DNA is TGTGCCAGCAGCCAAGACCTCCAGGGTGAGGGCTACACCTTC.